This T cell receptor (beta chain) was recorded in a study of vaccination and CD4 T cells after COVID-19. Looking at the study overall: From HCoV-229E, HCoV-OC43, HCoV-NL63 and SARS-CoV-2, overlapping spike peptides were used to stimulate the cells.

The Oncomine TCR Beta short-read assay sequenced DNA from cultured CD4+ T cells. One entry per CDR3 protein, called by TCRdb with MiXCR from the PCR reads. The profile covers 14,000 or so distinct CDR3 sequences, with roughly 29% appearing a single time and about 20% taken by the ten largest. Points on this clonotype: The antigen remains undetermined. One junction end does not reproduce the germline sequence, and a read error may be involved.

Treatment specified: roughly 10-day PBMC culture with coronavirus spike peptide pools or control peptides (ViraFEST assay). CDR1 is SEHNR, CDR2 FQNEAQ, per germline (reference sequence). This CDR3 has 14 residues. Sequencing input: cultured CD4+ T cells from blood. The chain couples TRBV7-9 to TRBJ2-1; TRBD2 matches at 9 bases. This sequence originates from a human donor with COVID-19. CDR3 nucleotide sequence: TGTGCCAGCAGGTTAGCGGGGGCCCCCAATGAGCAGTTCTTC. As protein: CASRLAGAPNEQFF.